The present T cell receptor (beta chain) was sequenced within a study of control samples from healthy donors and cancer patients (dated by TCRdb to the early 2020s). The library was obtained by the immunoSEQ multiplex PCR assay. TCRdb stores this immuneACCESS table with in-frame sequences only. Part of the clones is absent; in the studies checked, under half of the shortfall reflects unresolved V genes, and no reason is known for the rest. The sample records 200,000 or so clones, about 93% of which are singletons. The top ten clones comprise 1.5% of the sample. Of note for this clone: This receptor's antigen is unknown. No base-level quality is on record; no much larger clone is a single base apart.

V is reduced by 3 bases and J by 7 bases, leaving a spacing of 10 bases between them. CDR1 and CDR2 were assigned from the germline V gene (reference sequence) as GTSNPN and SVGIG. The CDR3 spans 12 residues, from the cysteine through the phenylalanine. The retained sequence is limited to the CDR3, 36 bases, with the frame set at the first base. This receptor chain uses TRBV30 and TRBJ1-3; the D gene is not confidently resolved. The TCR comes from a man aged 50-60 years in good health. Sequenced sample: blood. At the DNA level, the sequence is TGTGCCTGGAGCCGTGAGGGTAACACCATATATTTT. It translates to CAWSREGNTIYF.